One and the same sample provided the 29 T cell receptor beta chains below, sequenced in a study of blood T cell repertoires in COVID-19 (dated by TCRdb to about 2020). Preparation of the library involved the immunoSEQ multiplex PCR assay. The table comes from immuneACCESS by way of TCRdb, which keeps in-frame sequences with V and J called. Part of the clones is missing from these tables; in studies checked, under half for an unresolved V gene and the rest for unknown reasons. Here the sample has 60,000 or so clones; around four fifths occur a single time. The ten top clones hold around 6.4% of the sample. Sequencing input: peripheral blood. The source is a woman between 50 and 59 years old with active or convalescent COVID-19.

This clone is a singleton in its sample. V and J are TRBV18 and TRBJ2-7, with 8 bases fitting TRBD2. The germline V gene encodes CDR1 KGHSH and CDR2 LQKENI. The CDR3 runs to 14 residues. V dropped 3 bases and J dropped 3; count of bases not matched to a gene: 4. The CDR3 here is CASSPGLAHYEQYF. The CDR3 region has the DNA TGTGCCAGCTCACCCGGACTAGCCCACTACGAGCAGTACTTC.

This chain uses TRBV10-3 with TRBJ1-4; tentatively, D is TRBD1 (6 bases). CDR3 length equals 14 residues. CDR1 is ENHRY and CDR2 is SYGVKD in the germline V gene. V dropped 4 bases and J dropped 6 bases, with 12 bases sitting between them. The CDR3 here is CAISAGGNDEKLFF. CDR3 sequence (DNA): TGTGCCATCAGTGCTGGGGGCAACGATGAAAAACTGTTTTTT.

The rearrangement joins TRBV12-2 to TRBJ1-1; TRBD1 is taken as the D call from the table, unchecked against the DNA. TRBV12-2 is classified as a pseudogene. This CDR3 has 14 residues. The CDR3 region is CASRLGNRGAEAFF. The CDR3 DNA reads TGTGCAAGTCGCTTAGGGAACAGGGGCGCTGAAGCTTTCTTT.

CDR3: CASSLTANSPLHF. The DNA for the CDR3 is TGCGCCAGCAGCTTGACAGCTAATTCACCCCTCCACTTT. The chain carries TRBV5-1 and TRBJ1-6; D remains ambiguous. The CDR3 length is 13 residues. Looked up from germline, CDR1 is SGHRS and CDR2 is YFSETQ. The ends were cut back, 1 base at V and 6 bases at J, with 5 bases in the middle.

This clone was seen a handful of times. This chain uses TRBV4-1 with TRBJ1-5, with D possibly being TRBD1 (5 bases). V lost 1 base and J lost 6, with 19 bases in between. From germline, CDR1 is MGHRA and CDR2 YSYEKL. This CDR3 region has 17 residues. CDR3 protein: CASSQVGRTREVQPQHF. In nucleotides, the CDR3 is TGCGCCAGCAGCCAAGTCGGGAGGACAAGGGAGGTTCAGCCCCAGCATTTT.

This clone was seen a handful of times. V is TRBV28 and J is TRBJ1-5, with 8 bases fitting TRBD1. Germline V gene lookup returns CDR1 MDHEN and CDR2 SYDVKM. This CDR3 spans 17 amino acids. The J segment lost 2 bases and the V segment lost 5 bases, leaving 11 bases of the junction unmatched. Here the CDR3 reads CASSRSWGGQGNQPQHF. Here the CDR3 DNA reads TGTGCCAGCAGTCGATCTTGGGGGGGACAGGGCAATCAGCCCCAGCATTTT.

CDR3 nucleotides: TGTGCCACCAGTGATTTACTCGGGCAGGGGGGTCCAGAGACCCAGTACTTC. Translated, it gives CATSDLLGQGGPETQYF. This chain connects TRBV24-1 to TRBJ2-5, with D possibly being TRBD1 (7 bases). V was clipped by 1 base and J by 4 bases, with 18 bases between them. From germline, CDR1 is KGHDR and CDR2 SFDVKD. The CDR3 is 17 amino acids.

The J gene is TRBJ1-1, the V gene TRBV6-6, with D unclear. The germline V gene encodes CDR1 MNHNY and CDR2 SVGAGI (reference sequence). The CDR3 is made up of 14 amino acids. Trimming took off 2 bases at V and 1 base at J, with 8 bases between the two ends. DNA of the CDR3: TGTGCCAGCAGTTACCCCAATAGGAACACTGAAGCTTTCTTT. Translated: CASSYPNRNTEAFF.

The rearrangement uses TRBV18 and TRBJ2-1, with a possible D match to TRBD1 (6 bases). V lost 3 bases and J 2 bases, leaving 14 bases between the germline ends. This CDR3 is 16 amino acids long. CDR1 and CDR2 (germline): KGHSH, LQKENI. CDR3 nucleotides: TGTGCCAGCTCACCTTGGGACACCCGAACCTACAATGAGCAGTTCTTC. Encoded protein: CASSPWDTRTYNEQFF.

This clone was observed a single time. CDR3 nucleotide sequence: TGCAGCGTTGCGGTGGGGGGGCCGGGAGAGACCCAGTACTTC. Translation: CSVAVGGPGETQYF. The genes are TRBV29-1 and TRBJ2-5; possible D gene TRBD2, 7 bases. CDR1 SQVTM and CDR2 ANQGSEA come from the germline V gene. V lost 4 bases and J 4 bases, leaving 16 bases between the germline ends. This CDR3 contains 14 residues.

V is TRBV5-1 and J is TRBJ2-3, with 7 bases identical to TRBD2. Germline trimming cut 3 bases from V and 0 bases from J; bases unmatched to any gene: 19. The CDR3 length is 20 residues. CDR1 and CDR2 from the germline V gene are SGHRS and YFSETQ. CDR3 protein: CASSSTPISGRRTSTDTQYF. CDR3 DNA: TGCGCCAGCAGCTCCACACCCATTAGCGGGCGACGTACTAGCACAGATACGCAGTATTTT.

This clone came up once. In DNA, the CDR3 is TGTGCCAGCCGGGGGGCCCTAAGCTCCTACGAGCAGTACTTC. It codes for CASRGALSSYEQYF. The chain is built from TRBV2 and TRBJ2-7, with D perhaps TRBD2 (7 bases). This CDR3 is built from 14 residues. Trimming stripped 8 bases from V and 0 bases from J, with 14 bases between. Germline V lookup: CDR1 SNHLY, CDR2 FYNNEI.

V usage is TRBV5-1 and J usage is TRBJ2-3, with 8 bases aligning to TRBD2. In germline, CDR1 is SGHRS, CDR2 YFSETQ. The CDR3 has 16 residues. Trimming at V came to 4 bases and at J to 4 bases, leaving 11 bases not matched to a gene. The CDR3 spells CASSLKERERPDTQYF. Here the CDR3 DNA reads TGCGCCAGCAGCCTGAAAGAGCGGGAGAGGCCAGATACGCAGTATTTT. The entire variable domain, with the rest obtained from reference TRBV5-1 and TRBJ2-3, is as follows: KAGVTQTPRYLIKTRGQQVTLSCSPISGHRSVSWYQQTPGQGLQFLFEYFSETQRNKGNFPGRFSGRQFSNSRSEMNVSTLELGDSALYLCASSLKERERPDTQYFGPGTRLTVL.

This clone was observed a handful of times. The chain recombines TRBV4-1 with TRBJ1-4; 7 bases match TRBD1. V dropped 0 bases and J dropped 10; count of bases not matched to a gene: 11. This CDR3 spans 16 amino acids. Germline V lookup: CDR1 MGHRA, CDR2 YSYEKL. The DNA of the CDR3 is TGCGCCAGCAGCCAAGACCCCCAGGGGGTGTGGGGAAAACTGTTTTTT. Amino acids: CASSQDPQGVWGKLFF.

The rearrangement joins TRBV23-1 to TRBJ1-4; D call uncertain. TRBV23-1 is noted as an ORF with a role that remains uncertain. The V gene lost 0 bases and the J gene lost 11 bases, with 7 bases spanning the gap. This CDR3 spans 12 amino acids. CDR3: CASSQSVSKLFF. CDR3 nucleotides: TGCGCCAGCAGTCAATCTGTTTCGAAACTGTTTTTT.

This clone was counted between two and nine times. The chain couples TRBV30 to TRBJ1-4; a possible D gene is TRBD1 (5 bases). Germline V gene data show CDR1 as GTSNPN and CDR2 as SVGIG (reference sequence). This CDR3 is 15 amino acids long. The V and J ends lost 2 bases and 2 bases respectively, with 12 bases between them. This chain's CDR3 is CAWSRGEGTNEKLFF. CDR3 DNA sequence: TGTGCCTGGAGTCGCGGGGAGGGGACTAATGAAAAACTGTTTTTT.

The chain couples TRBV19 to TRBJ1-2; 8 bases fit TRBD1. This CDR3 spans 14 amino acids. The ends lost 6 bases at V and 8 bases at J; junction bases unmatched: 11. Germline assignment: CDR1 LNHDA and CDR2 SQIVND (reference sequence). CDR3 loop: CASRSEDRAAGYTF. The DNA for the CDR3 is TGTGCCAGTAGAAGTGAGGACAGGGCTGCCGGCTACACCTTC. Complete variable domain (other parts from reference TRBV19 and TRBJ1-2): DGGITQSPKYLFRKEGQNVTLSCEQNLNHDAMYWYRQDPGQGLRLIYYSQIVNDFQKGDIAEGYSVSREKKESFPLTVTSAQKNPTAFYLCASRSEDRAAGYTFGSGTRLTVV.

In its sample, this clone was seen once. The rearrangement links TRBV5-1 to TRBJ2-7; 8 bases line up with TRBD2. The germline CDR1 and CDR2 sequences are SGHRS and YFSETQ. The CDR3 consists of 17 residues. Trimming took 0 bases from V and 3 from J; bases not matched to a gene: 11. CDR3 nucleotides: TGCGCCAGCAGCTTGGGAGCGGGAGAGGGAATGAGCTACGAGCAGTACTTC. Translated: CASSLGAGEGMSYEQYF.

This clone was seen only once. The chain has TRBV21-1 and TRBJ1-1. TRBV21-1 is shown as a pseudogene. The CDR3 length is 14 residues. CDR3 loop: CASSKGGVCMEAFF. As DNA, the CDR3 is TGTGCCAGCAGCAAGGGGGGGGTTTGTATGGAAGCTTTCTTT.

The V gene is TRBV6-6, the J gene TRBJ2-3; 7 bases are a match to TRBD2. In germline, CDR1 is MNHNY, CDR2 SVGAGI (reference sequence). This CDR3 has 23 amino acids. V shed 5 bases, J shed 0 bases, and the junction held 29 bases outside the gene matches. The CDR3: CASSPLYDAWTRGRRESTDTQYF. The CDR3 coding sequence is TGTGCCAGCAGTCCCTTATACGACGCCTGGACTAGGGGAAGGCGGGAGAGCACAGATACGCAGTATTTT.

V and J are TRBV6-6 and TRBJ2-3; 9 bases are shared with TRBD2. V shed 5 bases and J 3 bases; nucleotides not matched to a gene: 12. Germline V gene lookup returns CDR1 MNHNY and CDR2 SVGAGI (reference sequence). The CDR3 is 17 residues long. The CDR3 loop reads CASSRGVAGVRTDTQYF. In nucleotides, the CDR3 is TGTGCCAGCAGTCGAGGGGTAGCGGGAGTTCGTACAGATACGCAGTATTTT.

This rearrangement joins TRBV5-5 to TRBJ2-1, with 13 bases lining up with TRBD2. The V and J ends lost 3 bases and 15 bases, in that order; junction bases with no gene match: 3. CDR1 is SGHKS, CDR2 YYEKEE, per germline (reference sequence). The CDR3 has 12 amino acids. CDR3 nucleotides: TGTGCCAGCAGCTCTACTAGCGGGAGGGCGTTCTTC. Amino acid sequence: CASSSTSGRAFF.

This clone was found once. The V call is TRBV27, the J call TRBJ1-5; the D gene is possibly TRBD1 (5 bases). The V and J ends lost 4 bases and 4 bases respectively, with 8 bases between them. The germline V gene has CDR1 MNHEY and CDR2 SMNVEV (reference sequence). The CDR3 is 13 residues long. The CDR3 sequence is CASSWGGNQPQHF. The CDR3 bases are TGTGCCAGCAGTTGGGGGGGGAATCAGCCCCAGCATTTT.

This chain joins TRBV19 and TRBJ1-2, with TRBD1 as a possible D gene (6 bases). Trimming left V 7 bases short and J 4 bases short, with 19 bases between. Germline CDR1 LNHDA, CDR2 SQIVND (reference sequence). The CDR3 extends over 15 amino acids. The CDR3 DNA reads as TGTGCCAGTACCGCTCTCCAGGGGCGCGGCTATGGCTACACCTTC. Translation gives CASTALQGRGYGYTF.

A note on this clone: One junction end does not reproduce the germline sequence, and a read error may be involved. The rearrangement joins TRBV12-3 or TRBV12-4 to TRBJ1-5; D is undetermined. CDR3 length: 11 residues. CDR3 residues: CASSLGQAQHF. The CDR3 DNA reads as TGTGCCAGCAGTTTGGGTCAGGCCCAGCATTTT.

The chain is built from TRBV6-1 and TRBJ2-2; 8 bases fit TRBD1. The germline V gene has CDR1 MNHNS and CDR2 SASEGT. The J segment lost 10 bases and the V segment lost 3 bases, leaving 7 bases of the junction unmatched. This CDR3 region has 14 residues. The CDR3 DNA sequence: TGTGCCAGCAGTGACCCAGGGGGCGGAGAGGAGCTGTTTTTT. It specifies CASSDPGGGEELFF.

The chain links TRBV19 to TRBJ1-1; the D gene is possibly TRBD1 (6 bases). This CDR3 is 15 amino acids long. Looked up from germline, CDR1 is LNHDA and CDR2 is SQIVND (reference sequence). Deletions cut 4 bases from V and 0 bases from J, with 12 bases between. The CDR3: CASSTMDRLNTEAFF. CDR3 nucleotides: TGTGCCAGTAGTACTATGGACAGATTGAACACTGAAGCTTTCTTT.

In nucleotides, the CDR3 is TGTGCCAGCAGTTATATGAACACTGAAGCTTTCTTT. Translating gives CASSYMNTEAFF. The rearrangement uses TRBV12-3 or TRBV12-4 and TRBJ1-1; D not certain. This CDR3 is 12 amino acids long. The V end lost 4 bases, the J end lost 0 bases, and 3 bases lay between the germline ends.

This chain links TRBV29-1 with TRBJ2-7; 10 positions match TRBD2. CDR1 and CDR2 from the germline V gene are SQVTM and ANQGSEA. The V and J ends lost 6 bases and 0 bases, in that order; junction bases with no gene match: 8. The CDR3 loop spans 15 amino acids. CDR3 in amino acids: CSVQEGTSASYEQYF. CDR3 nucleotides: TGCAGCGTCCAAGAAGGGACTAGCGCCTCCTACGAGCAGTACTTC.